Listed below are T cell receptor beta chains from one sample, sequenced in a study of T-cell reconstitution after alpha-beta-depleted transplantation in children. TCRdb re-called the PCR reads with MiXCR, one entry per CDR3 protein. The table has 750,000 to 950,000 distinct CDR3 sequences, 15% to 20% seen once. The sample in question was PBMCs, mostly from graft donor cells, obtained 360 days after TCRalphabeta/CD19-depleted stem cell transplant. All receptors derive from a male patient aged 10 to 17 who had a stem cell transplant for acute lymphoblastic leukemia, so the T cells may come from the graft donor. Each CDR3 is given with its conserved first and last residue. A D gene is named only where the DNA matches it firmly. Size tells how often a clone was seen (once, few, many) or the class of an expanded clone, and some rows leave it out.

TGTGCCAGCAAAGAGGTCCGGTCTAGCACAGATACGCAGTATTTT	CASKEVRSSTDTQYF	TRBV9	NA	NA	TRBJ2-3	15
TGTGCCAGCAGTGACCCCATTCACAGAGGAGAGACCCAGTACTTC	CASSDPIHRGETQYF	TRBV25-1	NA	NA	TRBJ2-5	15
TGTGCCAGCAGGGGTGGAGTGGCTAGCCAACTATTCACAGATACGCAGTATTTT	CASRGGVASQLFTDTQYF	TRBV28	NA	NA	TRBJ2-3	18
TGTGCCAGCAGCGAGACAGGGGTCATTCAGTACTTC	CASSETGVIQYF	TRBV5-6	NA	TRBD1	TRBJ2-4	12
TGTGCCACCAGAGAGTCGACGGTCAATGAGCAGTTCTTC	CATRESTVNEQFF	TRBV24-1	NA	NA	TRBJ2-1	13
TGTGCCAGCAGCCACTCCGGGACAGGGACCTACAATGAGCAGTTCTTC	CASSHSGTGTYNEQFF	TRBV9	NA	TRBD1	TRBJ2-1	16
TGTGCCAGCAGCTTACTCGGGACAGCGCTTAACTATGGCTACACCTTC	CASSLLGTALNYGYTF	TRBV7-8	few	TRBD1	TRBJ1-2	16
TGTGCCAGCAGCGGAAGGTGGGATCTAGCCAAAAACATTCAGTACTTC	CASSGRWDLAKNIQYF	TRBV3-1	few	NA	TRBJ2-4	16
TGCGCCAGCAGCCCGACTCCACTCACAGATACGCAGTATTTT	CASSPTPLTDTQYF	TRBV5-1	few	NA	TRBJ2-3	14
TGCAGTGCCAGACTAGCGGGAGGGCCCTACAATGAGCAGTTCTTC	CSARLAGGPYNEQFF	TRBV20-1	many	TRBD2	TRBJ2-1	15
TGCAGTGCTCAGGGGGGCGGGAGGAGGACAGATACGCAGTATTTT	CSAQGGGRRTDTQYF	TRBV20-1	few	NA	TRBJ2-3	15
TGCGCCAGCAGCTTGGTACAGGGTCAGCCCCAGCATTTT	CASSLVQGQPQHF	TRBV5-1	many	NA	TRBJ1-5	13
TGCAGTGCTAGAGCGGTGGGGGCGAGCGAGCAGTACTTC	CSARAVGASEQYF	TRBV20-1	NA	NA	TRBJ2-7	13
TGCAGCGTTGAAAATTTAGCGGGAGGGCAATATGAGCAGTTCTTC	CSVENLAGGQYEQFF	TRBV29-1	many	TRBD2	TRBJ2-1	15
TGTGCCAGTAGTGACGGGGAGCCCTTCAATGAAAAACTGTTTTTT	CASSDGEPFNEKLFF	TRBV19	NA	NA	TRBJ1-4	15
TGTGCCAGCAGCCGGGACCCACCGGGAGATACGCAGTATTTT	CASSRDPPGDTQYF	TRBV5-4	few	NA	TRBJ2-3	14
TGTGCCAGCAGCTTGTTAGGGGCGGGAGATACGCAGTATTTT	CASSLLGAGDTQYF	TRBV5-6	few	NA	TRBJ2-3	14
TGTGCCAGCAGCCAAAGGCGCGAAGAAGGGACTAACAACCCCTACGAGCAGTACTTC	CASSQRREEGTNNPYEQYF	TRBV14	few	TRBD2	TRBJ2-7	19
TGCGCCAGCAGCCATGGACTAGCGGTTCTATGGACCCAGTACTTC	CASSHGLAVLWTQYF	TRBV5-1	many	TRBD2	TRBJ2-5	15
TGTGCCAGCAGTTACTCCACTCGGGCCCACTCACAGTTCTTC	CASSYSTRAHSQFF	TRBV6-5	NA	NA	TRBJ2-1	14
TGCAGCGTTCCAAGCTCTGGAAACACCATATATTTT	CSVPSSGNTIYF	TRBV29-1	NA	NA	TRBJ1-3	12
TGTGCCAGCTCACCACCCTCGGTTTACTCTGGAAACACCATATATTTT	CASSPPSVYSGNTIYF	TRBV18	NA	NA	TRBJ1-3	16
TGTGCCAGCAGTTACGGTAAACAGGTTTACGAGCAGTACTTC	CASSYGKQVYEQYF	TRBV6-5	NA	NA	TRBJ2-7	14
TGCGCCAGCAGCCAAATTGGGACAGGGAACAATGAGCAGTTCTTC	CASSQIGTGNNEQFF	TRBV4-1	few	TRBD1	TRBJ2-1	15
TGTGCCAGCAGTAACGCAGGGGGTTACTACGAGCAGTACTTC	CASSNAGGYYEQYF	TRBV7-8	few	TRBD1	TRBJ2-7	14
TGTGCCAGCAGTTTACGGCAGGGTTCGGGTTACGAGCAGTACTTC	CASSLRQGSGYEQYF	TRBV27	few	NA	TRBJ2-7	15
TGTGCCTGGAGTGTAATGTTAGTACATGAGCAGTTCTTC	CAWSVMLVHEQFF	TRBV30	few	NA	TRBJ2-1	13
TGTGCCAGCAGCTTACACCCTACGCAGTATTTT	CASSLHPTQYF	TRBV7-9	many	NA	TRBJ2-3	11
TGTGCCAGCTCACCAATAGCGGGAGGCCAAGAGACCCAGTACTTC	CASSPIAGGQETQYF	TRBV18	few	TRBD2	TRBJ2-5	15
TGTGCCAGCACCCGCGGTAGGGCCTATGGCTACACCTTC	CASTRGRAYGYTF	TRBV6-6	few	NA	TRBJ1-2	13
TGCGCCAGCAGCATAGCGACGGGGTATATGAACACTGAAGCTTTCTTT	CASSIATGYMNTEAFF	TRBV5-1	few	NA	TRBJ1-1	16
TGTGCCAGCAGCTTTACGACTAGCGGGAGGTGGGATACGCAGTATTTT	CASSFTTSGRWDTQYF	TRBV14	NA	TRBD2	TRBJ2-3	16
TGTGCCAGCAGCCCACGAACTAGCGGGGCCCTCAATGAGCAGTTCTTC	CASSPRTSGALNEQFF	TRBV7-9	NA	TRBD2	TRBJ2-1	16
TGCAGCGTGGGCAGACACGGCGCCACCGGGGAGCTGTTTTTT	CSVGRHGATGELFF	TRBV29-1	once	NA	TRBJ2-2	14
TGTGCCAGCAGCCCGCGGACTAGCGGCACAGATACGCAGTATTTT	CASSPRTSGTDTQYF	TRBV7-9	many	TRBD2	TRBJ2-3	15
TGTGCCTGCAGCCAAGATGCTATAGGGACTAGCGGATACCTGCGGGAGACCCAGTACTTC	CACSQDAIGTSGYLRETQYF	TRBV3-1	few	TRBD2	TRBJ2-5	20
TGTGCCAGCAGCTTCGGTTTAGACACGAACACTGAAGCTTTCTTT	CASSFGLDTNTEAFF	TRBV7-8	many	NA	TRBJ1-1	15
TGTGCCAGCAGGGCTGGACAGGGGGACGAGCAGTACTTC	CASRAGQGDEQYF	TRBV12-3/TRBV12-4	NA	TRBD1	TRBJ2-7	13
TGTGCCAGCACCCTCGGGAGCGGGGTTTCCAATGAGCAGTTCTTC	CASTLGSGVSNEQFF	TRBV12-3/TRBV12-4	many	TRBD2	TRBJ2-1	15
TGTGCCAGCAGCCCACAGCTTACCCCTGGGGCCAACGTCCTGACTTTC	CASSPQLTPGANVLTF	TRBV9	NA	NA	TRBJ2-6	16